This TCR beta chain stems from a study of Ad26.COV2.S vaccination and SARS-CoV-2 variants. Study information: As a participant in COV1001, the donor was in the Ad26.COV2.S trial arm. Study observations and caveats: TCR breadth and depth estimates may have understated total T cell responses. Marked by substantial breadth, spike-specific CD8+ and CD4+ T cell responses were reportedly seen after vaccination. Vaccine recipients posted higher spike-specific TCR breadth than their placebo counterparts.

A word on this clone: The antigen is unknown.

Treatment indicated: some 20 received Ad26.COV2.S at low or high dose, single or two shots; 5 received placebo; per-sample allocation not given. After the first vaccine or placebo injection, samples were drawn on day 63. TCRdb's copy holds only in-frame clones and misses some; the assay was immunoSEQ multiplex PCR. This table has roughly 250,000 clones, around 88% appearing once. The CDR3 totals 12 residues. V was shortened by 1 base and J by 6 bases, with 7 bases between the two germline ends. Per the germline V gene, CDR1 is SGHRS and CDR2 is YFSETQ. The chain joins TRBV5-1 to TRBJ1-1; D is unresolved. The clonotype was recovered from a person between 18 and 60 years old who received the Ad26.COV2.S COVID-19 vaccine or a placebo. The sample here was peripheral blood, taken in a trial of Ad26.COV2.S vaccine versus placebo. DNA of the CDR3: TGCGCCAGCAGCTTGATAGGGTCTGAAGCTTTCTTT. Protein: CASSLIGSEAFF.